Each of the 5 T cell receptor beta chains below was sequenced from the same sample in a study of OX40 agonist ivuxolimab in advanced cancers. Sequencing used immunoSEQ multiplex PCR; TCRdb keeps in-frame clones, though not all of them. The sample holds more than 75,000 clones; around 80% are singletons and the top ten take around 1.1%. The specimen was CD4+ or CD8+ T cells sorted from blood, collected in a trial of the OX40 agonist ivuxolimab. Receptors originate from an adult with an advanced solid tumor such as melanoma, head and neck, liver or kidney cancer.

The genes are TRBV5-8 and TRBJ1-1; D is uncertain. Germline-derived CDR1 and CDR2 are SGHTS and YDEGEE. Between the trimmed V and J ends, which lost 3 bases and 1 base, there was a span of 13 bases. The CDR3 covers 15 residues. The CDR3 sequence: CASSSGVWGNTEAFF. As DNA, the CDR3 is TGTGCCAGCAGCTCCGGGGTTTGGGGGAACACTGAAGCTTTCTTT.

The chain combines TRBV10-2 with TRBJ1-2, with TRBD1 as a possible D gene (5 bases). This CDR3 is built from 15 residues. V was cut by 6 bases and J by 9 bases, with 23 bases left in between. CDR1 is WSHSY, CDR2 SAAADI, per germline. CDR3 sequence reads: CASSAGTDGSRSYTF. CDR3 bases: TGCGCCAGCAGCGCCGGGACGGATGGCTCGAGGAGCTACACCTTC.

At least ten counts were recorded for this clone. The chain carries TRBV6-1 and TRBJ1-2, with D perhaps matching TRBD1 (5 bases). This CDR3 spans 14 amino acids. CDR1 and CDR2 (germline): MNHNS, SASEGT. Trimming stripped 5 bases from V and 6 bases from J, with 16 bases between. DNA of the CDR3: TGTGCCAGCAGTCGCCGGGGCGTGGGGGATGGCTACACCTTC. As protein: CASSRRGVGDGYTF.

The rearrangement links TRBV5-1 to TRBJ2-2; D is undetermined. This CDR3 comprises 12 residues. Deletions cut 3 bases from V and 7 bases from J, with 7 bases between. The V gene's germline CDR1 is SGHRS and CDR2 YFSETQ. In nucleotides, the CDR3 is TGCGCCAGCAGCTACGAAGTCGGGGAGCTGTTTTTT. Protein sequence: CASSYEVGELFF. Drawing the rest from reference TRBV5-1 and TRBJ2-2, the complete variable domain is KAGVTQTPRYLIKTRGQQVTLSCSPISGHRSVSWYQQTPGQGLQFLFEYFSETQRNKGNFPGRFSGRQFSNSRSEMNVSTLELGDSALYLCASSYEVGELFFGEGSRLTVL.

This sequence joins TRBV28 and TRBJ1-1; 9 nucleotides agree with TRBD1. With V trimmed by 7 bases and J by 7 bases, 10 bases remained unmatched. This CDR3 region has 14 residues. Germline values: CDR1 MDHEN, CDR2 SYDVKM. The CDR3 sequence is CASTFADRGVEAFF. The CDR3 DNA reads as TGTGCCAGCACCTTCGCGGACAGGGGTGTTGAAGCTTTCTTT.